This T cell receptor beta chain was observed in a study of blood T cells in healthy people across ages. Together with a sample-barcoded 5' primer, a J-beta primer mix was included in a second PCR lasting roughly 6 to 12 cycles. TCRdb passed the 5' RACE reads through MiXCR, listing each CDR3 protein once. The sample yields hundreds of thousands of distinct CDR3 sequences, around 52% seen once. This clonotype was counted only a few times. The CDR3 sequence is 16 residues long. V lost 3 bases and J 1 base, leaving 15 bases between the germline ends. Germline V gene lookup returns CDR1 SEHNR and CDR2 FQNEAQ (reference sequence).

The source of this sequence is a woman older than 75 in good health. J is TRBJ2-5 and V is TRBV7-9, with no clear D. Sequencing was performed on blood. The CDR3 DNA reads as TGTGCCAGCAGCTTTTCCCCGGCAGCTTCCCAAGAGACCCAGTACTTC. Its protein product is CASSFSPAASQETQYF.